This T cell receptor beta chain comes out of a study of breast tumors, draining lymph nodes, adjacent tissues. Axillary draining lymph nodes of breast cancer patients supplied the node samples. Study observations and caveats: Data fit most tumor T cells coming from lymph node, expanding in tumor.

Germline CDR1 reads MDHEN; CDR2 reads SYDVKM. The length of the CDR3 is 14 residues. Trimming stripped 6 bases from V and 4 bases from J, with 12 bases between. This clonotype was seen a few times. Its cognate antigen is unknown. One entry per CDR3 protein, called by TCRdb with MiXCR from the multiplex PCR reads. The sample lists about 120,000 distinct CDR3 sequences; about 20% were seen once. Sequencing was performed on axillary lymph node tissue. The V gene is TRBV28, the J gene TRBJ1-4; possible D gene TRBD1, 6 bases. The receptor was isolated from a female donor with breast cancer. Some clones in this sample may be carry-over from other donors' samples. As DNA, the CDR3 is TGTGCCAGCAGACAGGGTAGGAATAATGAAAAACTGTTTTTT. This gives the protein CASRQGRNNEKLFF.